This T cell receptor (beta chain) originates from a study of blood T cell repertoires in COVID-19. Whole-study context: COVID-19 samples collected from the United States, Italy and Spain covered acute and convalescent phases. The cDNA or gDNA used as material had been derived from T cells, B-cell-depleted T cells, or PBMCs.

Germline-derived CDR1 and CDR2 are LNHNV and YYDKDF (reference sequence). V lost 5 bases, J lost 4 bases, and 5 bases stayed unmatched. The length of the CDR3 is 14 residues. Authors' methods: Amplification with reference gene primers provided the estimates of nucleated cell counts. This table comes from immunoSEQ multiplex PCR, and its TCRdb copy is limited to in-frame clones, with some not included. D and trimming were read from the DNA, whereas the V and J calls and clone size are those reported in that table. The sample holds about 150,000 clones, 80% to 90% seen once. The source is a man between 65 and 80 years old with acute or convalescent COVID-19. The V and J genes are TRBV15 and TRBJ1-3, with 7 bases fitting TRBD1. The sample consisted of peripheral blood. CDR3 nucleotides: TGTGCCACCAGCCCGGGCAGGGGGGGAAACACCATATATTTT. Translated, it gives CATSPGRGGNTIYF.